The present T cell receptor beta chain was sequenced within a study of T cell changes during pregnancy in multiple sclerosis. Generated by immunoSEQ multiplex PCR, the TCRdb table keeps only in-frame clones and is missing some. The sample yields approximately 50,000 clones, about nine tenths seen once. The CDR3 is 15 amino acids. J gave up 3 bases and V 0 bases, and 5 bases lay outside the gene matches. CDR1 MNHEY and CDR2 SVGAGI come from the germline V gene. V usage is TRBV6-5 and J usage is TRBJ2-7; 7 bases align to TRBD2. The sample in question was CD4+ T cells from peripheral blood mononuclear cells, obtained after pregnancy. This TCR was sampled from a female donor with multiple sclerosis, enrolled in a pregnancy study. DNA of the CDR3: TGTGCCAGCAGTTACTCGTCCGGGAGGTACTACGAGCAGTACTTC. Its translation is CASSYSSGRYYEQYF.